This T cell receptor (beta chain) was obtained from a study of blood T cell repertoires in COVID-19. Study background: The origin of the acute and convalescent COVID-19 samples was the United States, Italy and Spain.

How the authors handled the data: Amplification from reference gene primers served as the basis for estimated nucleated cell counts. Assay: immunoSEQ multiplex PCR; the TCRdb copy retains only in-frame clones and omits some. That table supplies the V and J calls and clone size; D and trimming were determined from the DNA. The profile shows approximately 350,000 clones, around 89% of them singletons. Unmatched junction bases numbered 6, after V lost 6 bases and J lost 4 bases. The germline CDR1 and CDR2 sequences are SGHAT and FQNNGV. The CDR3 spans 16 residues. Sequencing was done on a sample of peripheral blood. The TCR originated in a man aged 40-49 years with acute or convalescent COVID-19. V usage is TRBV11-2 and J usage is TRBJ2-1, with TRBD2 identical over 13 bases. The CDR3 sequence is CASRAPGLAGYNEQFF. The CDR3 region has the DNA TGTGCCAGCAGAGCCCCGGGACTAGCGGGATACAATGAGCAGTTCTTC.